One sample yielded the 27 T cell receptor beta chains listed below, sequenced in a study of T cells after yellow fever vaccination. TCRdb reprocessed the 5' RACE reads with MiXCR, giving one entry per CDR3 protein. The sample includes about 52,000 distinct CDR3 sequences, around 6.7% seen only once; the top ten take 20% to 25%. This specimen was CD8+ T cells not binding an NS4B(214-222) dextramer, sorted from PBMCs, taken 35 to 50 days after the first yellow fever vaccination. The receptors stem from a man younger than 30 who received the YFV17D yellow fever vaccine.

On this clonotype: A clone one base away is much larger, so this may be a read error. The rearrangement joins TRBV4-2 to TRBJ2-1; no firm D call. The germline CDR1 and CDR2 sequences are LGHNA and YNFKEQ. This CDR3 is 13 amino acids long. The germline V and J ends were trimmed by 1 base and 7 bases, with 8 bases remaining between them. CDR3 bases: TGTGCCAGCAGCCAAGTCGGGTGGAATGAGCAGTTCTTC. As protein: CASSQVGWNEQFF.

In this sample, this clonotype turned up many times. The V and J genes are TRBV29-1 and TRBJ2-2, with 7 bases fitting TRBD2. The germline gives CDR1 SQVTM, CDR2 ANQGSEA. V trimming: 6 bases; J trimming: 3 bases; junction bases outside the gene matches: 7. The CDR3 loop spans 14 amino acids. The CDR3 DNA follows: TGCAGCGTCTCCTGGGGAGGGGACACCGGGGAGCTGTTTTTT. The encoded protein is CSVSWGGDTGELFF.

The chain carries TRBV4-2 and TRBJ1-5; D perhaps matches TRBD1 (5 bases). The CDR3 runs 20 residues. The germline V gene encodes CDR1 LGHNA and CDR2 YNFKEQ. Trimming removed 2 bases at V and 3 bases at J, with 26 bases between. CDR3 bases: TGTGCCAGCAGCCAAAAGCCAATTTTTTTTAGGGGTACGGTCAATCAGCCCCAGCATTTT. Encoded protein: CASSQKPIFFRGTVNQPQHF.

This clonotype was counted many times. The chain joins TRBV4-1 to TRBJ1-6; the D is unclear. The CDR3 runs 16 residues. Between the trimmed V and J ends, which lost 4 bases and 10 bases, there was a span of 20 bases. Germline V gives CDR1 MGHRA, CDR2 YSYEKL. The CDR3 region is CASSPRTGANSSPLHF. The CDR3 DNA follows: TGCGCCAGCAGCCCAAGGACGGGCGCAAATTCGTCACCCCTCCACTTT.

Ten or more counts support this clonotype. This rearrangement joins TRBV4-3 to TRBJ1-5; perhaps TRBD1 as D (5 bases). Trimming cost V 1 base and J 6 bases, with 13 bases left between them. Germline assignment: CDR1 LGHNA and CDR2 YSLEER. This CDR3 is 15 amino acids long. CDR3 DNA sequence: TGCGCCAGCAGCCAAGGATTCGGGGGTAGTCAGCCCCAGCATTTT. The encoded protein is CASSQGFGGSQPQHF.

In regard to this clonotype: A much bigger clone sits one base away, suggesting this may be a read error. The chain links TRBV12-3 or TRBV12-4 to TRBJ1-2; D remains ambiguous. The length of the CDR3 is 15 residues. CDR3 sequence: CDSSPAERIFYGYTF. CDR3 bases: TGTGACAGCAGTCCGGCGGAACGGATCTTCTATGGCTACACCTTC.

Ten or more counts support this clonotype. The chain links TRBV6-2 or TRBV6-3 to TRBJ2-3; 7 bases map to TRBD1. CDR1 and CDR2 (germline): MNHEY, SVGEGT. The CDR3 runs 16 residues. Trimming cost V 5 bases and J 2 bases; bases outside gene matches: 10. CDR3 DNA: TGTGCCAGCAGTCACACCTTCGACAGGGACACAGATACGCAGTATTTT. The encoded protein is CASSHTFDRDTDTQYF.

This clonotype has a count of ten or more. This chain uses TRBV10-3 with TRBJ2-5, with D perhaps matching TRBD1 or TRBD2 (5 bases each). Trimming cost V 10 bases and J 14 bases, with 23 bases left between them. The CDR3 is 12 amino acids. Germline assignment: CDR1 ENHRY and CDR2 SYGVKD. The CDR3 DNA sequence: TGTGCCACCTCTCCGGGGACCCCCCATCATTACTTC. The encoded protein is CATSPGTPHHYF.

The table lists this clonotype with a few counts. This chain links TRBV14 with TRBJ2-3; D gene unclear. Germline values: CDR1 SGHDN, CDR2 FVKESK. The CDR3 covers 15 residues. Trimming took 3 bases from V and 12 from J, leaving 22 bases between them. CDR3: CASSQLSPGTPFQYF. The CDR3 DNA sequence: TGTGCCAGCAGCCAGCTCTCCCCCGGCACCCCCTTTCAGTATTTT. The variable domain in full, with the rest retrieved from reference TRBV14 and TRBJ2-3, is EAGVTQFPSHSVIEKGQTVTLRCDPISGHDNLYWYRRVMGKEIKFLLHFVKESKQDESGMPNNRFLAERTGGTYSTLKVQPAELEDSGVYFCASSQLSPGTPFQYFGPGTRLTVL.

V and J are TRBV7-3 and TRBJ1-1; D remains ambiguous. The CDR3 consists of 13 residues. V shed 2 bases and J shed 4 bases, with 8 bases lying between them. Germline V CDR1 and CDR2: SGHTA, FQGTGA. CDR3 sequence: CASSLGLLTEAFF. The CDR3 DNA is TGTGCCAGCAGCTTAGGACTTCTCACTGAAGCTTTCTTT.

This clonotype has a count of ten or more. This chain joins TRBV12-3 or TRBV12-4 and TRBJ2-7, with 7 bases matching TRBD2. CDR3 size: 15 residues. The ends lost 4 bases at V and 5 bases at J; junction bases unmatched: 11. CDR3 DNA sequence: TGTGCCAGCAGTTCCACCGGGGGGACGCGGGACGAGCAGTACTTC. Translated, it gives CASSSTGGTRDEQYF.

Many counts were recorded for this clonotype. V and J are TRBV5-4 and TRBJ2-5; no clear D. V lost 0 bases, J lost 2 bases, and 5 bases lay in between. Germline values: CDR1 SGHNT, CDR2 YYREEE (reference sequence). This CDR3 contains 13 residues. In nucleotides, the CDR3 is TGTGCCAGCAGCTTGGTGGAACAAGAGACCCAGTACTTC. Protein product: CASSLVEQETQYF.

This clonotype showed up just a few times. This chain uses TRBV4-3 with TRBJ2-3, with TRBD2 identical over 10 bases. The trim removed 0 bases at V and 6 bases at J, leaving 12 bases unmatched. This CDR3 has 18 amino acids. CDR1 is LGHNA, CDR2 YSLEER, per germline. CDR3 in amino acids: CASSQEPASGGLTDTQYF. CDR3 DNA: TGCGCCAGCAGCCAAGAACCGGCTAGCGGGGGACTCACGGATACGCAGTATTTT.

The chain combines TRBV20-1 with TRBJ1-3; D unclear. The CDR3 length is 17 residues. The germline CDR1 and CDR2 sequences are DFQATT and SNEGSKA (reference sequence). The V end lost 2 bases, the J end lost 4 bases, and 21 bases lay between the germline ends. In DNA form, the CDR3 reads TGCAGTGCTAGAAACGATCAGGAAGGGAGTCAAGGAAACACCATATATTTT. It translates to CSARNDQEGSQGNTIYF.

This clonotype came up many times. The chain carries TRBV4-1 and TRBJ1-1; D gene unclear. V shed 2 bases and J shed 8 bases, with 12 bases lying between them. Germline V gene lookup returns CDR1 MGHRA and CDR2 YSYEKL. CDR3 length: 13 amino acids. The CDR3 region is CASSQPGQQEAFF. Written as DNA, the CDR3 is TGCGCCAGCAGCCAACCTGGGCAGCAGGAAGCTTTCTTT.

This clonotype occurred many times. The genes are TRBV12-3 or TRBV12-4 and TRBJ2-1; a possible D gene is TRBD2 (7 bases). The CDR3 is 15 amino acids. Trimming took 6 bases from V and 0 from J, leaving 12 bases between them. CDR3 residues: CASREGGRSYNEQFF. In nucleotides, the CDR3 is TGTGCCAGCAGGGAGGGGGGGCGCTCCTACAATGAGCAGTTCTTC.

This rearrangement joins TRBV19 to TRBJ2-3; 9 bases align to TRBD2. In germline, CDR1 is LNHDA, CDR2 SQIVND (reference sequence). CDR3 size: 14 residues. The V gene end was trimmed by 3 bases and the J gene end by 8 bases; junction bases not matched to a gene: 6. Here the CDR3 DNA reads TGTGCCAGTAGTATGGTGGGACTAGCTGCTACGCAGTATTTT. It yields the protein CASSMVGLAATQYF.

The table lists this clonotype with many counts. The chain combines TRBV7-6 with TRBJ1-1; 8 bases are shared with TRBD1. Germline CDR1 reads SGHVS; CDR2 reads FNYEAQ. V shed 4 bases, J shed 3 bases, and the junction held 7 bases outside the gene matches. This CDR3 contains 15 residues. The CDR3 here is CASSSQQGGDTEAFF. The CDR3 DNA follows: TGTGCCAGCAGCTCGCAACAGGGGGGGGACACTGAAGCTTTCTTT.

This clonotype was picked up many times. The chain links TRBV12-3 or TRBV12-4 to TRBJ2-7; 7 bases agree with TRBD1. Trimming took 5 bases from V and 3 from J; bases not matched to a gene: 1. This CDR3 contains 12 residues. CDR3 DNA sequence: TGTGCCAGCAGTCCAGGGGGCTACGAGCAGTACGTC. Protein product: CASSPGGYEQYV.

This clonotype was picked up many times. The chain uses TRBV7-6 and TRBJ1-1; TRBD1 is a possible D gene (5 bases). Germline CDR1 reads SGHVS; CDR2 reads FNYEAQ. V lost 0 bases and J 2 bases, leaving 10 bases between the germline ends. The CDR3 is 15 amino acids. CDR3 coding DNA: TGTGCCAGCAGCTTAGCTTGGGGCGGAAACACTGAAGCTTTCTTT. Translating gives CASSLAWGGNTEAFF.

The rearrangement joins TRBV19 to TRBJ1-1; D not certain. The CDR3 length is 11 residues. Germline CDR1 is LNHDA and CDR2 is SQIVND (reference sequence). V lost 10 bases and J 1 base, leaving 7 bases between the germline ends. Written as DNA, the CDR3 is TGTGCCATCTTCAGGAACACTGAAGCTTTCTTT. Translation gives CAIFRNTEAFF.

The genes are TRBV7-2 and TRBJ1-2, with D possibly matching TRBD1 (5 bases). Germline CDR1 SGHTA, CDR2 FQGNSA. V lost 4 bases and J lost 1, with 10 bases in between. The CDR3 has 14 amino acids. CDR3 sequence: CASSSEGYNYGYTF. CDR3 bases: TGTGCCAGCAGCTCGGAGGGGTATAACTATGGCTACACCTTC.

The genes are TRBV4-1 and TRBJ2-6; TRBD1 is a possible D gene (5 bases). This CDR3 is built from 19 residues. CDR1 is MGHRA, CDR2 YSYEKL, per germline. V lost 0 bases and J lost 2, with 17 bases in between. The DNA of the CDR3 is TGCGCCAGCAGCCAAGATCGAAGGGGTAACCTACCTGGGGCCAACGTCCTGACTTTC. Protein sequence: CASSQDRRGNLPGANVLTF.

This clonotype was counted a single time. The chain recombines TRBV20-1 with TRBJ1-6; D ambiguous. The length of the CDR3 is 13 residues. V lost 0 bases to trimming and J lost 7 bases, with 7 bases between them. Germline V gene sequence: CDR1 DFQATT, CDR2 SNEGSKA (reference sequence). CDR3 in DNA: TGCAGTGCTAGAGATTTGACAAATTCACCCCTCCACTTT. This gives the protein CSARDLTNSPLHF.

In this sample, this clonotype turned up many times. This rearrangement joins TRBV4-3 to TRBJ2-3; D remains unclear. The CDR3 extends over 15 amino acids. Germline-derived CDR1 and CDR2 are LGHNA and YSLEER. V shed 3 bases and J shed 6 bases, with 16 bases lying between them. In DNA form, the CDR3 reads TGCGCCAGCAGCCAGTCACCCGGATTATTGGATACGCAGTATTTT. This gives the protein CASSQSPGLLDTQYF.

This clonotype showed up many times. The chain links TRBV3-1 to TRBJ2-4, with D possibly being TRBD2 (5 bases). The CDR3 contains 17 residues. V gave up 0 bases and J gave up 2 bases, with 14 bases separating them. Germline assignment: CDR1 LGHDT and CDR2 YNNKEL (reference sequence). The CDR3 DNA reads TGTGCCAGCAGCCAAGACACCGGGGTCGGGTCCAAAAACATTCAGTACTTC. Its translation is CASSQDTGVGSKNIQYF. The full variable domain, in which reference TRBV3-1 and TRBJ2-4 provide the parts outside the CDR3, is DTAVSQTPKYLVTQMGNDKSIKCEQNLGHDTMYWYKQDSKKFLKIMFSYNNKELIINETVPNRFSPKSPDKAHLNLHINSLELGDSAVYFCASSQDTGVGSKNIQYFGAGTRLSVL.

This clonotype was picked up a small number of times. The CDR3 DNA sequence: TGCGCCAGCAGTTATAGCGCTGATGGCTACACCTTC. It codes for CASSYSADGYTF. V gene TRBV5-1 combines with J gene TRBJ1-2; no firm D call. Trimming left V 5 bases short and J 6 bases short, with 11 bases between. The CDR3 loop spans 12 amino acids. The germline V gene has CDR1 SGHRS and CDR2 YFSETQ. The full variable domain, completed using reference TRBV5-1 and TRBJ1-2, is KAGVTQTPRYLIKTRGQQVTLSCSPISGHRSVSWYQQTPGQGLQFLFEYFSETQRNKGNFPGRFSGRQFSNSRSEMNVSTLELGDSALYLCASSYSADGYTFGSGTRLTVV.